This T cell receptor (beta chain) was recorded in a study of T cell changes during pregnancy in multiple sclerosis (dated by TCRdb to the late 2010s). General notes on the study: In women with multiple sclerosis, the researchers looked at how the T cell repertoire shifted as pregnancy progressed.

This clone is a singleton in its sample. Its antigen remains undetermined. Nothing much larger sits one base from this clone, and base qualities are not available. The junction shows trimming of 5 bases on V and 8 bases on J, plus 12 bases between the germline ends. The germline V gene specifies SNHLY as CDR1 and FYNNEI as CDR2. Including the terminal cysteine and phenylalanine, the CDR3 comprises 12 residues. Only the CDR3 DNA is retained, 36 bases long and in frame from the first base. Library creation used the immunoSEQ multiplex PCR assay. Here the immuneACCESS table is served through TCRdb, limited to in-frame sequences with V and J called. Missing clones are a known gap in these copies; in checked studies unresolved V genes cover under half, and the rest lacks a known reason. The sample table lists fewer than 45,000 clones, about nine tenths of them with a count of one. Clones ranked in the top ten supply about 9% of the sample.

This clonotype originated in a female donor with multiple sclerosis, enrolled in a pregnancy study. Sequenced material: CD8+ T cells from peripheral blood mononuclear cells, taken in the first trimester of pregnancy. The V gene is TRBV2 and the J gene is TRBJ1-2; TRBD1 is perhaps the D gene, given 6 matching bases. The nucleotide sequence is TGTGCCAGCAGTACTCGGGACACAGGCTACACCTTC. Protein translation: CASSTRDTGYTF.